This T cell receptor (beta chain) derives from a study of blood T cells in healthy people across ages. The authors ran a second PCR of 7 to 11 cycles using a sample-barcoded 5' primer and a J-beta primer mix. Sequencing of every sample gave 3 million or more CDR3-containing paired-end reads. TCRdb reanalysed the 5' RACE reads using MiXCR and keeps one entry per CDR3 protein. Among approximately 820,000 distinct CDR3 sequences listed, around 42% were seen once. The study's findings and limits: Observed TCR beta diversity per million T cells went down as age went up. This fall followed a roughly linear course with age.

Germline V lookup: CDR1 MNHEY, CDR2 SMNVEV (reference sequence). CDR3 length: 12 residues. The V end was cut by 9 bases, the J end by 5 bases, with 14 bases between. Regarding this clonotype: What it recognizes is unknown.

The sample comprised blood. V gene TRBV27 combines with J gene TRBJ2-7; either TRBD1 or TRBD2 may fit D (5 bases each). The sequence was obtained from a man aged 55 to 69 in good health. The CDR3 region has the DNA TGTGCCAGGGGGTGGGGGAGCGACGAGCAGTACTTC. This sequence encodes CARGWGSDEQYF.